What follows is one TCR beta chain and its context. Its antigen is as yet unknown. One junction end does not reproduce the germline sequence, and a read error may be involved. This entry is derived from a study of PD-1 blockade in classical Hodgkin lymphoma. General observations from the study: Repertoire difference causes, possibly disease activity or prior therapy, remain undefined. Newly diagnosed patients reportedly trailed healthy donors in baseline TCR diversity.

The assay was immunoSEQ multiplex PCR, and TCRdb's table has in-frame clones only and misses some. The sample has roughly 60,000 clones, approximately 90% seen once; the top ten hold 6.5% to 9.5%. Time point described: cycle 4 day 1 (C4D1), after around six weeks of nivolumab. Every single patient, without exception, relapsed after autologous stem cell transplantation, and brentuximab vedotin exposure varied. Complete response, partial response or progressive disease constituted the best responses recorded. The CDR3 spans 14 residues. Per germline, CDR1 SSHAT and CDR2 FNYEAQ (reference sequence). The input for sequencing was peripheral blood mononuclear cells (PBMCs), taken before the fourth cycle of nivolumab. The chain links TRBV7-7 to TRBJ2-2, with D possibly TRBD1 on 6 matching bases. The TCR comes from a human donor with classical Hodgkin lymphoma. The CDR3 DNA reads as TGTGCTAGCAGAAGGGACACGAACACCGGGGAGCTGTTTTTT. It yields the protein CASRRDTNTGELFF.